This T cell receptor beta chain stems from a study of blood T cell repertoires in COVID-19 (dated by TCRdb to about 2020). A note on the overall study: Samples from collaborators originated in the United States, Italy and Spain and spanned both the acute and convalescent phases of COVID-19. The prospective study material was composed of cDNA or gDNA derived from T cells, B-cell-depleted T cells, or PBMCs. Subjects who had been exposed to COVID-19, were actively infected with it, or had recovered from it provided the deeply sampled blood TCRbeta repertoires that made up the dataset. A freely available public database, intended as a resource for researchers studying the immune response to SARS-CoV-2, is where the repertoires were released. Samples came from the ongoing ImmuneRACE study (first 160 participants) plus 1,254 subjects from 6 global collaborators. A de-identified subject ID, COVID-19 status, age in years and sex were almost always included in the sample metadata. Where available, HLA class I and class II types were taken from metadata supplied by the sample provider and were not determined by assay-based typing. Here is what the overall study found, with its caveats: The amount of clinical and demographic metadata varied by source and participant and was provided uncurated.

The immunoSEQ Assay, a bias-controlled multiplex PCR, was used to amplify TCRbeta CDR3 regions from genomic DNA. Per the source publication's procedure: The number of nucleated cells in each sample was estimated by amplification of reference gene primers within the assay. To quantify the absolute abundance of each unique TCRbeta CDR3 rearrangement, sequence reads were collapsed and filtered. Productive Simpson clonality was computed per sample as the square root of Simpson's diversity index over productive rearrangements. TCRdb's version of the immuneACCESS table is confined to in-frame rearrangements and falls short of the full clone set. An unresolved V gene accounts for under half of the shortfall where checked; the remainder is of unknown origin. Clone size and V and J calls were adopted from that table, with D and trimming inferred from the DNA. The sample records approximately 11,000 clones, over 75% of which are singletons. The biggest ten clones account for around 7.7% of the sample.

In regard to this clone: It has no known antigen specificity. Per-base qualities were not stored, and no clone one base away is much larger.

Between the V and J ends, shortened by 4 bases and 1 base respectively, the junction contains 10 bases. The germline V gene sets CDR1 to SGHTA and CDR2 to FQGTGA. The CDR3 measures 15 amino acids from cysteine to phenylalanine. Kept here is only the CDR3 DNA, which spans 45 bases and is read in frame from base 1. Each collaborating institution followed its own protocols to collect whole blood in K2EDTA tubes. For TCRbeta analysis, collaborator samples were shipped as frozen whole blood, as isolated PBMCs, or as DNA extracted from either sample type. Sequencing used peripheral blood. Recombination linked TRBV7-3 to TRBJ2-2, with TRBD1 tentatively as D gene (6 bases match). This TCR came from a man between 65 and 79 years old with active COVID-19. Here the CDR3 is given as CASSSSGQNTGELFF. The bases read TGTGCCAGCAGCTCCTCGGGACAGAACACCGGGGAGCTGTTTTTT.